The table lists the clone carrying this T cell receptor beta chain with many counts. Its antigen is as yet unknown. The cDNA had a unique molecular identifier and a template-switch universal primer site. TCRdb used MiXCR to reprocess the 5' RACE reads, holding one entry per CDR3 protein. Of hundreds of thousands of distinct CDR3 sequences listed, approximately 8.5% were seen once; the top ten hold approximately 2.1%. With 5 bases removed from V and 1 base from J, the gap between germline ends came to 16 bases. The CDR3 loop spans 16 amino acids. The germline V gene encodes CDR1 MDHEN and CDR2 SYDVKM. The sample belongs to a study of identical twins. General study findings and limits: Model-predicted out-of-frame TCR alpha sharing fell below observed values in monozygotic twins. Abundant beta clonotypes from cord blood bore fewer insertions; memory repertoires lacked this pattern.

These same data were also listed under a study on yellow fever vaccine responses in identical twins.

The sample was memory (CD45RO+) T cells sorted from blood. The chain recombines TRBV28 with TRBJ2-3; weak D call: TRBD2 (6 bases). This TCR came from a woman between 18 and 29 years old in good health. CDR3 DNA sequence: TGTGCCAGCAGTAGTGGACTACTCTCAGGCACAGATACGCAGTATTTT. Translated, it gives CASSSGLLSGTDTQYF.